Presented here are 8 T cell receptor beta chains from one specimen sequenced in a study of vaccination effects on CD4 cells after COVID-19. The ViraFEST assay expanded antigen-specific CD4+ T cells with viral peptide pools before sequencing. Once cultured for around 11 days, the cells underwent separation to obtain CD4+ T cells. Of the BNT162b2 and mRNA-1273 vaccines, participants received two doses of one or the other. Measured with immunoSEQ multiplex PCR; TCRdb has only the in-frame clones, and not every one. The table records tens of thousands of clones, roughly three quarters of them present only once. These receptors are not linked to any known antigen. Sequencing was performed on CD4+ T cells from PBMCs cultured with HCoV-OC43 spike peptides, taken after COVID-19 vaccination. Indicated subset: HCoV-OC43 spike overlapping peptide pool stimulation. These receptors were taken from a human donor who received a COVID-19 vaccine.

V and J are TRBV18 and TRBJ2-7; D possibly uses TRBD1 or TRBD2 (5 bases each). The CDR3 spans 15 residues. Deletions cut 4 bases from V and 0 bases from J, with 13 bases between. In germline, CDR1 is KGHSH, CDR2 LQKENI. The CDR3 loop reads CASSLGPGSSYEQYV. CDR3 sequence (DNA): TGTGCCAGCTCACTCGGCCCAGGGAGCTCCTACGAGCAGTACGTC.

The chain couples TRBV14 to TRBJ2-1; D is possibly TRBD2 (7 bases). Trimming removed 3 bases at V and 12 bases at J, with 15 bases between. The germline gives CDR1 SGHDN, CDR2 FVKESK. The CDR3 runs to 13 residues. The CDR3 coding sequence is TGTGCCAGCAGCCAGGGGGCGCGGGGGCGGCAGTTCTTC. This gives the protein CASSQGARGRQFF.

The V and J genes are TRBV3-1 (or the pseudogene TRBV3-2) and TRBJ1-4; D remains ambiguous. Per germline, CDR1 LGHDT and CDR2 YNNKEL (reference sequence). The CDR3 is 12 amino acids. V lost 4 bases to trimming and J lost 0 bases, with 0 bases between them. This CDR3 is CASSPTNEKLFF. The CDR3 coding sequence is TGTGCCAGCAGCCCAACTAATGAAAAACTGTTTTTT.

The genes are TRBV5-4 and TRBJ1-2; TRBD1 matches at 7 bases. The CDR3 length is 17 residues. Germline V lookup: CDR1 SGHNT, CDR2 YYREEE (reference sequence). J was trimmed by 4 bases and V by 3 bases; bases with no gene match: 15. This CDR3 is CASSSRQGPRRGYGYTF. In nucleotides, the CDR3 is TGTGCCAGCAGCTCTAGACAGGGTCCTAGGAGAGGCTATGGCTACACCTTC.

The chain joins TRBV3-1 (or the pseudogene TRBV3-2) to TRBJ1-2, with D unclear. CDR1 LGHDT and CDR2 YNNKEL come from the germline V gene (reference sequence). V was shortened by 0 bases and J by 0 bases, with 17 bases between the two germline ends. The CDR3 covers 18 residues. CDR3 sequence reads: CASSQDRPGGRANYGYTF. In DNA form, the CDR3 reads TGTGCCAGCAGCCAAGATCGTCCCGGTGGCCGAGCTAACTATGGCTACACCTTC.

The CDR3 reads CASSQVGRGGEQYV. CDR3 nucleotides: TGCGCCAGCAGCCAAGTAGGCAGGGGAGGCGAGCAGTACGTC. The chain carries TRBV4-1 and TRBJ2-7, with D perhaps matching TRBD1 or TRBD2 (6 bases each). Trimming took off 1 base at V and 6 bases at J, with 13 bases between the two ends. The germline V gene encodes CDR1 MGHRA and CDR2 YSYEKL. The CDR3 totals 14 residues.

This clone turned up a few times. The V gene is TRBV28, the J gene TRBJ1-5; the D gene is possibly TRBD1 (5 bases). Trimming left V 2 bases short and J 0 bases short, with 5 bases between. This CDR3 contains 14 residues. The germline V gene encodes CDR1 MDHEN and CDR2 SYDVKM. CDR3 loop: CASSLGGSNQPQHF. CDR3 bases: TGTGCCAGCAGTTTAGGGGGTAGCAATCAGCCCCAGCATTTT. Full variable domain (remainder filled in from reference TRBV28 and TRBJ1-5): DVKVTQSSRYLVKRTGEKVFLECVQDMDHENMFWYRQDPGLGLRLIYFSYDVKMKEKGDIPEGYSVSREKKERFSLILESASTNQTSMYLCASSLGGSNQPQHFGDGTRLSIL.

This chain links TRBV6-5 with TRBJ1-3, with D perhaps TRBD1 (5 bases). Germline values: CDR1 MNHEY, CDR2 SVGAGI. V was cut by 8 bases and J by 1 base, with 6 bases left in between. This CDR3 is 12 amino acids long. The CDR3 sequence is CASRTSGNTIYF. The DNA for the CDR3 is TGTGCCAGCCGGACATCTGGAAACACCATATATTTT.